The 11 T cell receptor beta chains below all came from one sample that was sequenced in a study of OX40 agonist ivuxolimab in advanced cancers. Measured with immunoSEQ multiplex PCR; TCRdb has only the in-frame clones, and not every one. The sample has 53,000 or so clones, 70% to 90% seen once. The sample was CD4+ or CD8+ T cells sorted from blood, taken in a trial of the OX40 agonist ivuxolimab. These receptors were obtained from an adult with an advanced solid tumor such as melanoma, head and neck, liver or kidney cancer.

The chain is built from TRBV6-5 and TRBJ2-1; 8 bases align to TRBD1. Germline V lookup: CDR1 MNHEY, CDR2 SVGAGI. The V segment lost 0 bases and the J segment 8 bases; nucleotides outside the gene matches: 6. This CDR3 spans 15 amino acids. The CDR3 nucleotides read TGTGCCAGCAGTTACTCGCTTGGACAGGGTTATGAGCAGTTCTTC. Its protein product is CASSYSLGQGYEQFF.

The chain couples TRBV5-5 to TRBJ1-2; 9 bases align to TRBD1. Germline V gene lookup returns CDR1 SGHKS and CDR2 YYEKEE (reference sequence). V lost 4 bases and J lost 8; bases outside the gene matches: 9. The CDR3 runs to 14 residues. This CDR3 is CASSPGQGGFGYTF. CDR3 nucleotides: TGTGCCAGCAGCCCGGGACAGGGAGGTTTCGGCTACACCTTC.

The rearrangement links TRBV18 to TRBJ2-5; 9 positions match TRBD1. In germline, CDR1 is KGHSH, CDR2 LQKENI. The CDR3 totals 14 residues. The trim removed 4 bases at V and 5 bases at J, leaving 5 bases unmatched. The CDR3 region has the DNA TGTGCCAGCTCACGGGACAGGGTTCGGGAGACCCAGTACTTC. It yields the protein CASSRDRVRETQYF. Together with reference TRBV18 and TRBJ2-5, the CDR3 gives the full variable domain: NAGVMQNPRHLVRRRGQEARLRCSPMKGHSHVYWYRQLPEEGLKFMVYLQKENIIDESGMPKERFSAEFPKEGPSILRIQQVVRGDSAAYFCASSRDRVRETQYFGPGTRLLVL.

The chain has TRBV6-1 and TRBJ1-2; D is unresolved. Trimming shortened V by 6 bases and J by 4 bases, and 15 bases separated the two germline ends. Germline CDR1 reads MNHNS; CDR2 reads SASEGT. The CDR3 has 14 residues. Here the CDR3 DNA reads TGTGCCAGCAGGACCGGAGAGGGTTCCTATGGCTACACCTTC. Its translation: CASRTGEGSYGYTF.

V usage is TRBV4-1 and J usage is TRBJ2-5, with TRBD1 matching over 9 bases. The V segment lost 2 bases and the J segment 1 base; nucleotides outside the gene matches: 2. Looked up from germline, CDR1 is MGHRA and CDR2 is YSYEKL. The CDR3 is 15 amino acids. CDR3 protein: CASSQRDRAQETQYF. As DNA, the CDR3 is TGCGCCAGCAGCCAAAGGGACAGGGCCCAAGAGACCCAGTACTTC.

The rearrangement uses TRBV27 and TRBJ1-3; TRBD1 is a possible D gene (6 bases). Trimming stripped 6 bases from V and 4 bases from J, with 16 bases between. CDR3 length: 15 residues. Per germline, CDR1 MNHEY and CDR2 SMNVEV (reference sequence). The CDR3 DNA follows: TGTGCCAGCAGGGGGGGGCCGGACAAAGGAAACACCATATATTTT. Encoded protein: CASRGGPDKGNTIYF.

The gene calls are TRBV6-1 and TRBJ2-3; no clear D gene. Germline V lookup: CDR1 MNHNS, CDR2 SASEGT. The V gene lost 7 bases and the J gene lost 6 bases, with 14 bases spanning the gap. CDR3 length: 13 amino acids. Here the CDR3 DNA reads TGTGCCAGCACCGAAGTCCAGCCCGATACGCAGTATTTT. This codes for CASTEVQPDTQYF.

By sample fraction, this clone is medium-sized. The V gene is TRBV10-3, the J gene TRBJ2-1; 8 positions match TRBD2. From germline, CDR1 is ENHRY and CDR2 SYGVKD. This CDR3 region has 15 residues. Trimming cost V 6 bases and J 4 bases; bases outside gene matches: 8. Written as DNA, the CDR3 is TGTGCCATCAGAAACGTAGCGGGATATTACAATGAGCAGTTCTTC. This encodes CAIRNVAGYYNEQFF.

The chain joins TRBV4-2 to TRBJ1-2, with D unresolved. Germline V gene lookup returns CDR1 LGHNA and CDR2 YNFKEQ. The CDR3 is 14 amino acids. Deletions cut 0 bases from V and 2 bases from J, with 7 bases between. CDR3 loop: CASSQDDRNYGYTF. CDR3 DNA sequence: TGTGCCAGCAGCCAAGATGATCGAAACTATGGCTACACCTTC.

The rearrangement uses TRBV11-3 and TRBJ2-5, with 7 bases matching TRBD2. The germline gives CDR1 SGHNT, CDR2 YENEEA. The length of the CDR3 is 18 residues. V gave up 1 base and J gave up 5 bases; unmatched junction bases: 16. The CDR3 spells CASSLGDGRGGPSETQYF. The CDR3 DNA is TGTGCCAGCAGCTTAGGGGACGGTAGGGGAGGGCCCTCGGAGACCCAGTACTTC.

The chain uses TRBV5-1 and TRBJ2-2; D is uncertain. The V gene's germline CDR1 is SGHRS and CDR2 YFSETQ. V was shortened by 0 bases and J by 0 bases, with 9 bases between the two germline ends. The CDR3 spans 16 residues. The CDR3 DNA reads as TGCGCCAGCAGCTTGGTGACGGGCACGAACACCGGGGAGCTGTTTTTT. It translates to CASSLVTGTNTGELFF.